This T cell receptor beta chain was found in a study of cytomegalovirus exposure and HLA in healthy donors. Broader study findings: A later analysis associated 15,000 or so TCR beta sequences with HLA alleles at a 0.05 false discovery rate. TRBV6-2, TRBV6-3 and some other V segments were unresolvable in 87-base-pair reads.

Both 60 Vbeta primers and 13 Jbeta primers went into the PCR. Clones were sequenced by immunoSEQ multiplex PCR, and TCRdb holds only the in-frame ones, with some missing. The sample includes about 140,000 clones, around 85% seen only once; the top ten take 8.8%. Regarding this clone: The antigen is not known.

V was clipped by 1 base and J by 1 base, with 13 bases between them. This CDR3 region has 16 residues. The germline V gene has CDR1 SGHRS and CDR2 YFSETQ. The source is a woman in her fifties or sixties in good health and CMV-seropositive. This chain links TRBV5-1 with TRBJ2-3; possible D gene TRBD2, 6 bases. Sequencing used PBMCs. In nucleotides, the CDR3 is TGCGCCAGCAGCTTGTCCAGCGGGTGGGGCACAGATACGCAGTATTTT. Amino acid sequence: CASSLSSGWGTDTQYF.